The clone carrying this TCR beta chain turned up a few times. The antigen remains undetermined. The study ran its PCR with 60 Vbeta and 13 Jbeta primers. Sequencing was performed with immunoSEQ multiplex PCR; in TCRdb, only in-frame clones are kept and a portion is missing. The table has about 120,000 clones, over 65% seen once. The data are from a study of cytomegalovirus exposure and HLA in healthy donors. Study-wide background: Genetic ancestry analysis placed over 75% of the approximately 390 donors that were genotyped in the Caucasian-associated cluster. Regarding the study as a whole: Published work reported that the classifier diagnosed cytomegalovirus status with high specificity and sensitivity.

This receptor was taken from a woman aged 30 to 39 in good health and CMV-seropositive. The sequenced sample was PBMCs.

The CDR3 reads CASRLDRDRFVFSTDTQYF. The CDR3 nucleotides read TGTGCCAGCAGATTGGACAGGGATAGATTCGTATTTTCCACAGATACGCAGTATTTT. The rearrangement joins TRBV2 to TRBJ2-3; 8 bases align to TRBD1. CDR3 length equals 19 residues. CDR1 is SNHLY, CDR2 FYNNEI, per germline. The V segment lost 6 bases and the J segment 2 bases; nucleotides outside the gene matches: 19. Complete variable domain (other parts from reference TRBV2 and TRBJ2-3): EPEVTQTPSHQVTQMGQEVILRCVPISNHLYFYWYRQILGQKVEFLVSFYNNEISEKSEIFDDQFSVERPDGSNFTLKIRSTKLEDSAMYFCASRLDRDRFVFSTDTQYFGPGTRLTVL.